This T cell receptor (beta chain) comes out of a study of T cells in Graves' hyperthyroidism and ophthalmopathy. Overall study results and limits: Most thyroid clonotypes that were expanded above 0.001 also turned up in blood.

Trimming took off 4 bases at V and 6 bases at J, with 10 bases between the two ends. The CDR3 runs 13 residues. CDR1 is LGHDT, CDR2 YNNKEL, per germline (reference sequence). This clonotype has ten or more counts. What it binds is unknown. The CDR3 regions of TCR beta were amplified from RNA transcripts. Using the HTBI primer set, a first-round RT-PCR was run on the TCR CDR3. TCRdb ran MiXCR on the multiplex PCR reads and lists one entry per CDR3 protein. The table has about 640,000 distinct CDR3 sequences, 20% to 25% seen once. The receptor was isolated from a man aged 30 to 45 with Graves' ophthalmopathy. The rearrangement links TRBV3-1 to TRBJ2-1; unclear D gene. What was sequenced was blood. The CDR3 spells CASSPPRPNEQFF. Written as DNA, the CDR3 is TGTGCCAGCAGCCCCCCCCGGCCCAATGAGCAGTTCTTC.